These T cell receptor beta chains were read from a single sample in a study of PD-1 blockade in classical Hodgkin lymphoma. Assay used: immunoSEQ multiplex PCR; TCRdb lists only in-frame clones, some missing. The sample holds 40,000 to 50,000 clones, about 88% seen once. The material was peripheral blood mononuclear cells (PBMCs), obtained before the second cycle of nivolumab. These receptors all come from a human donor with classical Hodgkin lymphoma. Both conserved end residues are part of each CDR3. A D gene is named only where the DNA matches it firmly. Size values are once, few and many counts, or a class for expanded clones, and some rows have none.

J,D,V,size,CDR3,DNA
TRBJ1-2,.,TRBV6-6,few,CASSYEGLSFYGYTF,TGTGCCAGCAGTTACGAAGGGTTAAGCTTCTATGGCTACACCTTC
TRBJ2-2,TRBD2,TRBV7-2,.,CASSLAGSSGAGELFF,TGTGCCAGCAGCTTAGCAGGATCTAGCGGGGCCGGGGAGCTGTTTTTT
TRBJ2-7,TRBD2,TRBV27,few,CASSLREGVDEQYF,TGTGCCAGCAGTTTACGGGAGGGGGTCGACGAGCAGTACTTC
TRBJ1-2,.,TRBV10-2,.,CASSTHSGGYTF,TGCGCCAGCAGTACTCACTCCGGTGGCTACACCTTC
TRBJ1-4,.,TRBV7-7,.,CASSSYRNEKLFF,TGTGCCAGCAGCAGCTACAGGAATGAAAAACTGTTTTTT
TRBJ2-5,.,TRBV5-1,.,CASSLVTAGETQYF,TGCGCCAGCAGCTTGGTTACGGCGGGAGAGACCCAGTACTTC
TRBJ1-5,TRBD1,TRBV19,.,CASSRDRGRQPQHF,TGTGCCAGTAGCCGCGACAGGGGGAGACAGCCCCAGCATTTT
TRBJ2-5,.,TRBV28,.,CASSLRGATQYF,TGTGCCAGCAGTTTAAGGGGAGCGACCCAGTACTTC
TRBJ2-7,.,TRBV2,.,CASSPRGIRGSYEQYF,TGTGCCAGCAGCCCTAGGGGGATCAGGGGTTCCTACGAGCAGTACTTC
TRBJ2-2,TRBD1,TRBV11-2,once,CASSLSHWDRGTGELFF,TGTGCCAGCAGCTTGTCCCATTGGGACAGGGGTACCGGGGAGCTGTTTTTT
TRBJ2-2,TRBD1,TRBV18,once,CASSPRTGNTGELFF,TGTGCCAGCTCACCAAGGACAGGGAACACCGGGGAGCTGTTTTTT
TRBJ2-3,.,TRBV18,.,CASSPQQVSTDTQYF,TGTGCCAGCTCGCCGCAGCAAGTAAGCACAGATACGCAGTATTTT
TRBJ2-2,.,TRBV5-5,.,CASSLSWSNTGELFF,TGTGCCAGCAGCTTGTCCTGGTCGAACACCGGGGAGCTGTTTTTT
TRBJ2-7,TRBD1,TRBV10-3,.,CAIRPGTGSYEQYF,TGTGCCATCAGGCCCGGGACAGGGTCCTACGAGCAGTACTTC